The 32 T cell receptor beta chains reported below all come from one sample, sequenced in a study of CD8+ T cells in alopecia areata. RNA was extracted and reverse transcribed into cDNA as the sequencing template. This table comes from immunoSEQ multiplex PCR, and its TCRdb copy is limited to in-frame clones, with some not included. This table has 210,000 or so clones, around 66% appearing once. The treatment is: oral pan-JAK inhibitor, 5-10 mg twice daily. The sample consisted of CD4+ T cells sorted from blood, taken at approximately week 45, from a patient treated with tofacitinib. All receptors derive from a human donor with alopecia areata.

The chain couples TRBV5-5 to TRBJ2-5; D is perhaps TRBD1 or TRBD2 (5 bases each). V lost 4 bases to trimming and J lost 5 bases, with 6 bases between them. CDR1 is SGHKS, CDR2 YYEKEE, per germline (reference sequence). The CDR3 covers 11 residues. For the CDR3, the DNA is TGTGCCAGCAGCGAGGGGGAGACCCAGTACTTC. Protein: CASSEGETQYF.

This clone was counted between two and nine times. Other DNA sequences of this sample code for an identical CDR3. This chain connects TRBV29-1 to TRBJ2-3; D not certain. The V gene's germline CDR1 is SQVTM and CDR2 ANQGSEA. The CDR3 has 9 amino acids. The V end was cut by 4 bases, the J end by 5 bases, with 1 base between. The CDR3 loop is CSVGDTQYF. In DNA, the CDR3 is TGCAGCGTTGGAGATACGCAGTATTTT.

This clone was seen just once. V usage is TRBV15 and J usage is TRBJ1-2; TRBD1 aligns across 8 bases. This CDR3 region has 18 residues. The V segment lost 5 bases and the J segment 4 bases; nucleotides outside the gene matches: 18. CDR1 and CDR2 from the germline V gene are LNHNV and YYDKDF (reference sequence). As DNA, the CDR3 is TGTGCCACCAGCCCCCCGCTAGGAACAGGGGGAAGATCCTATGGCTACACCTTC. As protein: CATSPPLGTGGRSYGYTF.

This clone showed up just a few times. The chain links TRBV7-2 to TRBJ2-5; D ambiguous. Per germline, CDR1 SGHTA and CDR2 FQGNSA. This CDR3 comprises 11 residues. V dropped 1 base and J dropped 5 bases, with 2 bases sitting between them. Here the CDR3 reads CASSLDETQYF. As DNA, the CDR3 is TGTGCCAGCAGCTTAGACGAGACCCAGTACTTC.

The V and J genes are TRBV7-8 and TRBJ1-1; D is unresolved. The CDR3 totals 15 residues. The V end lost 3 bases, the J end lost 0 bases, and 11 bases lay between the germline ends. Germline CDR1 SGHVS, CDR2 FQNEAQ. CDR3 coding DNA: TGTGCCAGCAGCTTCAAACCCACAATGAACACTGAAGCTTTCTTT. Its translation: CASSFKPTMNTEAFF.

The chain links TRBV15 to TRBJ1-5; D gene unclear. This CDR3 spans 14 amino acids. V was pared by 3 bases and J by 3 bases, with 9 bases between. Per germline, CDR1 LNHNV and CDR2 YYDKDF (reference sequence). The CDR3 is CATSSREYNQPQHF. The CDR3 DNA follows: TGTGCCACCAGCAGCCGGGAGTACAATCAGCCCCAGCATTTT.

The chain couples TRBV30 to TRBJ1-1, with TRBD1 as a possible D gene (5 bases). Germline loops: CDR1 GTSNPN, CDR2 SVGIG (reference sequence). This CDR3 is built from 12 residues. With 2 bases removed from V and 6 bases from J, the gap between germline ends came to 10 bases. CDR3 sequence: CAWSPGRAEAFF. The DNA for the CDR3 is TGTGCCTGGAGTCCAGGGCGGGCTGAAGCTTTCTTT.

J is TRBJ1-2 and V is TRBV15, with D uncertain. With 1 base removed from V and 2 bases from J, the gap between germline ends came to 11 bases. The CDR3 sequence is 15 residues long. Germline-derived CDR1 and CDR2 are LNHNV and YYDKDF (reference sequence). CDR3 DNA: TGTGCCACCAGCAGAGTGCTTTCGGAGAACTATGGCTACACCTTC. It specifies CATSRVLSENYGYTF.

The chain carries TRBV29-1 and TRBJ1-1; D not certain. The germline gives CDR1 SQVTM, CDR2 ANQGSEA. The CDR3 has 10 amino acids. The germline V and J ends were trimmed by 6 bases and 11 bases, with 13 bases remaining between them. The CDR3 DNA sequence: TGCAGCGTCTCAGAGGGAACGGCTTTCTTT. Translated: CSVSEGTAFF.

The chain joins TRBV19 to TRBJ2-7; unclear D gene. V lost 5 bases and J lost 2, with 13 bases in between. This CDR3 contains 14 residues. Germline lookup yields CDR1 LNHDA and CDR2 SQIVND (reference sequence). In DNA, the CDR3 is TGTGCCAGTAGTCCGAGGACGTACCCCTACGAGCAGTACTTC. It is translated as CASSPRTYPYEQYF.

The chain's CDR3 is CASSQFAGTGSHVRSPLHF. The CDR3 DNA is TGCGCCAGCAGCCAATTCGCCGGGACAGGGTCTCATGTTCGATCACCCCTCCACTTT. The rearrangement links TRBV4-1 to TRBJ1-6; 9 bases agree with TRBD1. Per germline, CDR1 MGHRA and CDR2 YSYEKL. The ends lost 2 bases at V and 10 bases at J; junction bases unmatched: 18. CDR3 size: 19 residues.

The CDR3 bases are TGTGCCAGCTCTTCCAGCGGGGGGTACTACGAGCAGTACTTC. Protein product: CASSSSGGYYEQYF. The chain couples TRBV6-1 to TRBJ2-7, with TRBD2 matching 9 bases. There are 14 residues in the CDR3. Looked up from germline, CDR1 is MNHNS and CDR2 is SASEGT. After removal of 8 bases from V and 3 bases from J, the junction contained 8 bases not matched to a gene.

V gene TRBV29-1 combines with J gene TRBJ2-1; D gene unclear. The germline CDR1 and CDR2 sequences are SQVTM and ANQGSEA. The CDR3 is 14 amino acids. Trimming removed 5 bases from V and 0 bases from J, with 11 bases in between. The CDR3 DNA sequence: TGCAGCGTTCCCGGGCAGAGCTCCTACAATGAGCAGTTCTTC. The encoded protein is CSVPGQSSYNEQFF.

J is TRBJ1-2 and V is TRBV6-5; 9 bases match TRBD1. CDR3 length: 15 amino acids. Looked up from germline, CDR1 is MNHEY and CDR2 is SVGAGI. Trimming removed 5 bases from V and 4 bases from J; junction bases left unmatched: 8. CDR3 in amino acids: CASSKLAGQGYGYTF. CDR3 DNA sequence: TGTGCCAGCAGTAAACTTGCGGGACAGGGCTATGGCTACACCTTC.

This chain uses TRBV5-1 with TRBJ2-7; the D gene is possibly TRBD1 (7 bases). Between the trimmed V and J ends, which lost 0 bases and 3 bases, there was a span of 13 bases. CDR3 length equals 15 residues. The germline gives CDR1 SGHRS, CDR2 YFSETQ. As DNA, the CDR3 is TGCGCCAGCAGCTTGGAAGGTCAGGGGGGCTACGAGCAGTACTTC. It codes for CASSLEGQGGYEQYF.

The CDR3 bases are TGTGCCAGCAGCGTACCCCGGGACGCTACAAGCTCCTACAATGAGCAGTTCTTC. Translation gives CASSVPRDATSSYNEQFF. The chain links TRBV2 to TRBJ2-1; tentatively, D is TRBD1 or TRBD2 (5 bases each). Germline CDR1 and CDR2: SNHLY and FYNNEI. The CDR3 covers 18 residues. Trimming took off 6 bases at V and 0 bases at J, with 21 bases between the two ends.

The DNA for the CDR3 is TGCAGCGTTAAAGGGGCCTTTAGCACAGATACGCAGTATTTT. Its translation: CSVKGAFSTDTQYF. V gene TRBV29-1 combines with J gene TRBJ2-3; possibly TRBD1 for D (5 bases). From germline, CDR1 is SQVTM and CDR2 ANQGSEA. The CDR3 extends over 14 amino acids. With 5 bases removed from V and 0 bases from J, the gap between germline ends came to 12 bases.

This clone was detected only once. The V call is TRBV5-1, the J call TRBJ1-1, with D unclear. V was cut by 1 base and J by 2 bases, with 3 bases left in between. The CDR3 runs to 12 residues. CDR1 is SGHRS and CDR2 is YFSETQ in the germline V gene. The CDR3: CASSLSNTEAFF. DNA of the CDR3: TGCGCCAGCAGCTTGTCAAACACTGAAGCTTTCTTT.

J is TRBJ2-5 and V is TRBV30; TRBD1 matches at 7 bases. V shed 4 bases and J 5 bases; nucleotides not matched to a gene: 4. There are 12 residues in the CDR3. Germline V gene sequence: CDR1 GTSNPN, CDR2 SVGIG (reference sequence). CDR3 sequence reads: CAWNQGQETQYF. In nucleotides, the CDR3 is TGTGCCTGGAATCAGGGACAGGAGACCCAGTACTTC. The full variable domain, rest sourced from reference TRBV30 and TRBJ2-5, is SQTIHQWPATLVQPVGSPLSLECTVEGTSNPNLYWYRQAAGRGLQLLFYSVGIGQISSEVPQNLSASRPQDRQFILSSKKLLLSDSGFYLCAWNQGQETQYFGPGTRLLVL.

The rearrangement links TRBV6-4 to TRBJ2-2; 7 bases fit TRBD1. Per the germline V gene, CDR1 is MRHNA and CDR2 is SNTAGT. The trim removed 5 bases at V and 5 bases at J, leaving 5 bases unmatched. The CDR3 consists of 14 residues. The CDR3 region is CASSLDRATGELFF. In DNA, the CDR3 is TGTGCCAGCAGTCTCGACAGGGCAACCGGGGAGCTGTTTTTT.

The chain recombines TRBV7-8 with TRBJ2-7, with D possibly TRBD2 on 7 matching bases. V lost 0 bases, J lost 2 bases, and 8 bases lay in between. The germline gives CDR1 SGHVS, CDR2 FQNEAQ. This CDR3 is 14 amino acids long. The CDR3 sequence is CASSLAGGPYEQYF. The CDR3 bases are TGTGCCAGCAGCTTAGCGGGGGGGCCCTACGAGCAGTACTTC.

This chain joins TRBV6-1 and TRBJ2-3, with 8 nucleotides matching TRBD2. The V gene end was trimmed by 3 bases and the J gene end by 2 bases; junction bases not matched to a gene: 4. CDR1 is MNHNS and CDR2 is SASEGT in the germline V gene. This CDR3 has 15 amino acids. CDR3 in amino acids: CASSEIAGNTDTQYF. The CDR3, as DNA: TGTGCCAGCAGTGAGATAGCGGGGAACACAGATACGCAGTATTTT.

This chain uses TRBV7-9 with TRBJ2-2, with a possible D match to TRBD1 (6 bases). Germline CDR1 reads SEHNR; CDR2 reads FQNEAQ (reference sequence). The V end lost 1 base, the J end lost 7 bases, and 13 bases lay between the germline ends. This CDR3 has 15 residues. DNA of the CDR3: TGTGCCAGCAGCTTAGGCAGGGGAACTGACGGGGAGCTGTTTTTT. It is translated as CASSLGRGTDGELFF.

This clone was detected only once. The genes are TRBV25-1 and TRBJ1-6; D is perhaps TRBD1 (6 bases). The V end lost 1 base, the J end lost 10 bases, and 14 bases lay between the germline ends. Germline CDR1 and CDR2: MGHDK and SYGVNS. CDR3 length equals 15 residues. CDR3 residues: CASSEFGGGRSPLHF. The CDR3 DNA is TGTGCCAGCAGTGAATTTGGAGGGGGTCGATCACCCCTCCACTTT. Based on the CDR3 plus reference TRBV25-1 and TRBJ1-6, the full variable domain is EADIYQTPRYLVIGTGKKITLECSQTMGHDKMYWYQQDPGMELHLIHYSYGVNSTEKGDLSSESTVSRIRTEHFPLTLESARPSHTSQYLCASSEFGGGRSPLHFGNGTRLTVT.

This clone has more than one count but fewer than ten. The chain carries TRBV7-2 and TRBJ2-2, with 7 bases identical to TRBD2. There are 14 residues in the CDR3. The germline gives CDR1 SGHTA, CDR2 FQGNSA. The J segment lost 7 bases and the V segment lost 3 bases, leaving 5 bases of the junction unmatched. The CDR3 region has the DNA TGTGCCAGCAGCTTTACTAGCGTCGGCGGGGAGCTGTTTTTT. It codes for CASSFTSVGGELFF.

This chain joins TRBV5-1 and TRBJ1-6, with unresolved D. V was cut by 0 bases and J by 9 bases, with 7 bases left in between. Germline CDR1 is SGHRS and CDR2 is YFSETQ. There are 13 residues in the CDR3. The CDR3 nucleotides are TGCGCCAGCAGCTTGGACCAGACTTCACCCCTCCACTTT. Translated: CASSLDQTSPLHF.

The chain joins TRBV5-1 to TRBJ2-5; TRBD1 matches at 9 bases. The germline CDR1 and CDR2 sequences are SGHRS and YFSETQ. V lost 4 bases and J lost 3; bases outside the gene matches: 4. This CDR3 contains 14 residues. This CDR3 is CASSQGQGKETQYF. DNA for the CDR3: TGCGCCAGCAGCCAGGGACAGGGCAAAGAGACCCAGTACTTC.

This clone was detected only a few times. The V gene is TRBV2, the J gene TRBJ1-5; D ambiguous. This CDR3 region has 13 residues. Germline V gives CDR1 SNHLY, CDR2 FYNNEI. V dropped 6 bases and J dropped 5 bases, with 11 bases sitting between them. The CDR3 DNA follows: TGTGCCAGCAGGAATACAGCGGATCAGCCCCAGCATTTT. Translating it yields CASRNTADQPQHF.

The gene calls are TRBV5-1 and TRBJ1-1, with a weak D call TRBD1 (5 bases). Germline-derived CDR1 and CDR2 are SGHRS and YFSETQ. V was trimmed by 0 bases and J by 5 bases, leaving 11 bases between them. The CDR3 sequence is 14 residues long. The CDR3: CASSLAGSGTEAFF. CDR3 in DNA: TGCGCCAGCAGCTTGGCAGGGTCTGGGACTGAAGCTTTCTTT. Based on the CDR3 plus reference TRBV5-1 and TRBJ1-1, the full variable domain is KAGVTQTPRYLIKTRGQQVTLSCSPISGHRSVSWYQQTPGQGLQFLFEYFSETQRNKGNFPGRFSGRQFSNSRSEMNVSTLELGDSALYLCASSLAGSGTEAFFGQGTRLTVV.

This chain links TRBV5-1 with TRBJ2-7; 9 bases agree with TRBD1. In germline, CDR1 is SGHRS, CDR2 YFSETQ. The CDR3 length is 14 residues. V trimming: 1 base; J trimming: 4 bases; junction bases outside the gene matches: 3. CDR3 loop: CASSLSGQGYEQYF. The DNA for the CDR3 is TGCGCCAGCAGCTTGAGCGGACAGGGGTACGAGCAGTACTTC.

This clone was counted only a few times. The rearrangement joins TRBV4-3 to TRBJ2-1; TRBD2 agrees at 10 bases. Germline CDR1 LGHNA, CDR2 YSLEER. The CDR3 is 15 residues long. The V and J ends lost 0 bases and 5 bases, in that order; junction bases with no gene match: 1. Here the CDR3 reads CASSQELAGNNEQFF. The CDR3 bases are TGCGCCAGCAGCCAAGAACTAGCGGGGAACAATGAGCAGTTCTTC.

The chain's CDR3 is CSVDFGANVLTF. The CDR3, as DNA: TGCAGCGTTGATTTTGGGGCCAACGTCCTGACTTTC. This rearrangement joins TRBV29-1 to TRBJ2-6; D unresolved. V was shortened by 3 bases and J by 3 bases, with 3 bases between the two germline ends. Germline CDR1 is SQVTM and CDR2 is ANQGSEA. This CDR3 comprises 12 residues.